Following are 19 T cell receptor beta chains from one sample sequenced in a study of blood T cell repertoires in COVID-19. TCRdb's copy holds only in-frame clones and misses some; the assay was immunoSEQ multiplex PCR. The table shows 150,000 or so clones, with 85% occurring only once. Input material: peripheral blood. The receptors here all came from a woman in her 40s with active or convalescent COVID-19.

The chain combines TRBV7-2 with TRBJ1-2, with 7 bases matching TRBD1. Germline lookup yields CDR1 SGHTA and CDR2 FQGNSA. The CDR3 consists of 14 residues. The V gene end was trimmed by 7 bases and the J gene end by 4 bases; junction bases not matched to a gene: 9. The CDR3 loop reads CASIPEGGGYGYTF. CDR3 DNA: TGTGCCAGCATCCCCGAAGGGGGCGGCTATGGCTACACCTTC. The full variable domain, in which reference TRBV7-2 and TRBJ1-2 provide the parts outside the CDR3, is GAGVSQSPSNKVTEKGKDVELRCDPISGHTALYWYRQSLGQGLEFLIYFQGNSAPDKSGLPSDRFSAERTGGSVSTLTIQRTQQEDSAVYLCASIPEGGGYGYTFGSGTRLTVV.

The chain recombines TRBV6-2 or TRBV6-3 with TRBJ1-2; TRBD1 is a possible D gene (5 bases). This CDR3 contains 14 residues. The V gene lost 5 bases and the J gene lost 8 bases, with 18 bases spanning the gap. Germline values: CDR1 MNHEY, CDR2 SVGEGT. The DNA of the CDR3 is TGTGCCAGCAGTCAGGACACCCTTGAGGCGGGCTACACCTTC. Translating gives CASSQDTLEAGYTF.

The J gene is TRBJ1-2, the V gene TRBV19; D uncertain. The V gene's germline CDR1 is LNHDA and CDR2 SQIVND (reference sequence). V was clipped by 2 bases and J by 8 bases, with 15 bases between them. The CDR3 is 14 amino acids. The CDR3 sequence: CASSIPGSPRGYTF. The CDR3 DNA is TGTGCCAGTAGTATACCCGGCAGTCCTAGGGGCTACACCTTC.

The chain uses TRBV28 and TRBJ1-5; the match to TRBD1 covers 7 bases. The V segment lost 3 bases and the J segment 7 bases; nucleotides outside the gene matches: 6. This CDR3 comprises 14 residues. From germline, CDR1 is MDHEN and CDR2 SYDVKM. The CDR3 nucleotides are TGTGCCAGCAGTTTGAAGGCAGGGGGACAGCCCCAGCATTTT. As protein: CASSLKAGGQPQHF.

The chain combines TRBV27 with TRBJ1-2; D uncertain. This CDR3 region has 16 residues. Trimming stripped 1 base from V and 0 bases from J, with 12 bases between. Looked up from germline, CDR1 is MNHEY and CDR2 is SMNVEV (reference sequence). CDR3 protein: CASSLYPRLANYGYTF. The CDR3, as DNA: TGTGCCAGCAGTTTATACCCGAGGTTAGCTAACTATGGCTACACCTTC.

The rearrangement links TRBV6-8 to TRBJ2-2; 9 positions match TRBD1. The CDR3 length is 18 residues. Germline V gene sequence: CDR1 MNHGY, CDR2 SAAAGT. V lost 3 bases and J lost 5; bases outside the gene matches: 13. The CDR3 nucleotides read TGTGCCAGCAGTTATAAGCTACAGGGGGCGGAAGTAACCGGGGAGCTGTTTTTT. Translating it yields CASSYKLQGAEVTGELFF.

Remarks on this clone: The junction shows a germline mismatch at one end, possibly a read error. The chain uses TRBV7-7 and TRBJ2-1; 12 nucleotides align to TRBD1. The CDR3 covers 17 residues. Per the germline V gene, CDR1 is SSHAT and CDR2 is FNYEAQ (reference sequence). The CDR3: CASSLYPGTGGSSEQFF. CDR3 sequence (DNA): TGTGCTAGCAGCCTATATCCCGGGACAGGGGGCTCAAGTGAGCAGTTCTTC.

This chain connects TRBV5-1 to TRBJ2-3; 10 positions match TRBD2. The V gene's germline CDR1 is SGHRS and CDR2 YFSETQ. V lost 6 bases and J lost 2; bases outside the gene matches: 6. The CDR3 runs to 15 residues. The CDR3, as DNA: TGCGCCAGCATCCCTAGCGGGAGACTCACAGATACGCAGTATTTT. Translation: CASIPSGRLTDTQYF. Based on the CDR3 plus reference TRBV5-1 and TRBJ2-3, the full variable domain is KAGVTQTPRYLIKTRGQQVTLSCSPISGHRSVSWYQQTPGQGLQFLFEYFSETQRNKGNFPGRFSGRQFSNSRSEMNVSTLELGDSALYLCASIPSGRLTDTQYFGPGTRLTVL.

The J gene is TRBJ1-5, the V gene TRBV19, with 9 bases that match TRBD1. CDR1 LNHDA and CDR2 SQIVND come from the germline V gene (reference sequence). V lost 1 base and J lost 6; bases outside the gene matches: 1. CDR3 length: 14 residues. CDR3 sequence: CASSIGQGGQPQHF. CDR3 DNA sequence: TGTGCCAGTAGTATAGGACAGGGGGGTCAGCCCCAGCATTTT. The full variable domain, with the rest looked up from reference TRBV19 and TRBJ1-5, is DGGITQSPKYLFRKEGQNVTLSCEQNLNHDAMYWYRQDPGQGLRLIYYSQIVNDFQKGDIAEGYSVSREKKESFPLTVTSAQKNPTAFYLCASSIGQGGQPQHFGDGTRLSIL.

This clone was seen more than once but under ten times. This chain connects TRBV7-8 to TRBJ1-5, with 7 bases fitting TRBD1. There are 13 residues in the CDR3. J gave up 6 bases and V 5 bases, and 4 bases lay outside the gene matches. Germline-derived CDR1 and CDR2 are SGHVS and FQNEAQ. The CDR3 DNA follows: TGTGCCAGCAGCACAGGGGTGGGTCAGCCCCAGCATTTT. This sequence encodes CASSTGVGQPQHF.

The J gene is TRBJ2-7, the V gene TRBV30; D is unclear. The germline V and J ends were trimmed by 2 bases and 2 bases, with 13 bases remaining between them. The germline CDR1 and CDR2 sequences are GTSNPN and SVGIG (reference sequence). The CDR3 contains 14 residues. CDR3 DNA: TGTGCCTGGAGTCCATACACGAAAGCCTACGAGCAGTACTTC. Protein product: CAWSPYTKAYEQYF.

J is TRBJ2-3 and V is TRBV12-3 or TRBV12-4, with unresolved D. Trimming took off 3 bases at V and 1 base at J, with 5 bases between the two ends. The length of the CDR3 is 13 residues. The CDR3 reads CASSLGRTDTQYF. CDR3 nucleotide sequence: TGTGCCAGCAGTTTGGGCCGCACAGATACGCAGTATTTT.

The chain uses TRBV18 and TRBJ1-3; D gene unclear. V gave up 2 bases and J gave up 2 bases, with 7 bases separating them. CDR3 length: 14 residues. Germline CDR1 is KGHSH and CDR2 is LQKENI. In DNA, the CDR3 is TGTGCCAGCTCACCAGGGAGGCCTGGAAACACCATATATTTT. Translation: CASSPGRPGNTIYF.

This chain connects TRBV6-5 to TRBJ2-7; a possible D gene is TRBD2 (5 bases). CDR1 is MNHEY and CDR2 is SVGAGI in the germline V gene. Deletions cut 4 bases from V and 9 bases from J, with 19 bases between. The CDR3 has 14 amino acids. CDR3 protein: CASSSPLTGGSQYF. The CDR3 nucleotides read TGTGCCAGCAGTTCTCCCCTCACCGGCGGGTCGCAGTACTTC.

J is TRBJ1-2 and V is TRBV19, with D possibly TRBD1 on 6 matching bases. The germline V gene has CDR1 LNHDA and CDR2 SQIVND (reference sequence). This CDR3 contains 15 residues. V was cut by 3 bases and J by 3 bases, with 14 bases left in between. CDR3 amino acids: CASSMLSGVDYGYTF. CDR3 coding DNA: TGTGCCAGTAGTATGCTCTCAGGGGTGGACTATGGCTACACCTTC.

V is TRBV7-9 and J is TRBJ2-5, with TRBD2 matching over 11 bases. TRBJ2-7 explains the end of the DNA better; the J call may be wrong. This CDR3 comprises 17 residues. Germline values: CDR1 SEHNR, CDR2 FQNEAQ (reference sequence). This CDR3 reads CASSPKRLAGTTYEQYF. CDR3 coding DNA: TGTGCCAGCAGCCCGAAGAGACTAGCGGGGACGACCTACGAGCAGTACTTC.

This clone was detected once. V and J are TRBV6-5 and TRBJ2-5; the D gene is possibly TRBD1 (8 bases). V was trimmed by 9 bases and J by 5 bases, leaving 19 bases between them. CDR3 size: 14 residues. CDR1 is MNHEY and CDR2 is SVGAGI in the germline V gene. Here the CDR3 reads CASIRTGRDETQYF. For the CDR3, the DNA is TGTGCCAGTATTCGGACAGGGAGGGACGAGACCCAGTACTTC.

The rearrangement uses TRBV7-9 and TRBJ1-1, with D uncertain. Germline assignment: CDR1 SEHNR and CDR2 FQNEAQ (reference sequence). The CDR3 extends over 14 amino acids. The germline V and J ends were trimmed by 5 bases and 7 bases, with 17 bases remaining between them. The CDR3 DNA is TGTGCCAGCAGCCGAGAGGGTCTCTCCAGTGAAGCTTTCTTT. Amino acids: CASSREGLSSEAFF.

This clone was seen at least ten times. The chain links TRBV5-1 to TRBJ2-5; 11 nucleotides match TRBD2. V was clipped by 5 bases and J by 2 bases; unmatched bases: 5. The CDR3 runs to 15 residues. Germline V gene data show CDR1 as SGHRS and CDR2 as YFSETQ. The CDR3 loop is CASSLTSGVQETQYF. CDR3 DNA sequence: TGCGCCAGCAGTTTGACTAGCGGGGTGCAAGAGACCCAGTACTTC.